This TCR beta chain stems from a study of CD8 T cells in Susac syndrome. With random hexamers, reverse transcription was performed on about 0.45 to 1 ug of RNA. The immunoSEQ assay covered 54 Vbeta and 13 Jbeta segments for CDR3. TCRdb fed the immunoSEQ multiplex PCR reads into MiXCR, producing one record per CDR3 protein. The sample comprises about 240,000 distinct CDR3 sequences, roughly 95% of which are singletons, and 0.1% rests with the top ten. The diagnostic criteria for definite or probable disease, as recently defined, were met by the patients with Susac syndrome. Negative isolation was used for CD8+ and CD4+ T cells, and FACS enrichment was applied to TEMRA cells. V lost 2 bases, J lost 4 bases, and 7 bases stayed unmatched. The germline V gene encodes CDR1 SGHRS and CDR2 YFSETQ. The CDR3 runs to 16 residues.

The chain joins TRBV5-1 to TRBJ2-3; 10 bases are a match to TRBD2. The material sequenced was CD4+ T cells from PBMCs. The TCR was taken from a human donor with Susac syndrome. The CDR3 bases are TGCGCCAGCAGCTTCTTAAGCGGGAGGGGTCCAGATACGCAGTATTTT. This gives the protein CASSFLSGRGPDTQYF.